This is a list of T cell receptor beta chains from one sample in a study of monozygotic twins with inflammatory bowel disease. TCRdb reprocessed the 5' RACE reads and reports one entry per CDR3 protein, with no DNA. This table lists about 300,000 distinct CDR3 sequences. Sample: blood. The receptors here all came from a human donor with ulcerative colitis or Crohn's disease, or a healthy co-twin of an affected twin (not recorded which). Both conserved end residues are part of each CDR3.

j_call,v_call,cdr3_aa
TRBJ1-5,TRBV12-3/TRBV12-4,CASSSTARGNQPQHF
TRBJ1-4,TRBV19,CASSPTSTNEKLFF
TRBJ2-2,TRBV20-1,CSAPTTGVLAGELFF
TRBJ1-2,TRBV6-6,CASIEQDINYGYTF
TRBJ2-5,TRBV7-7,CASSFGGGRGETQYF
TRBJ1-3,TRBV20-1,CSAGQPNPGNTIYF
TRBJ2-2,TRBV6-1,CASRKPQGSGELFF
TRBJ1-2,TRBV5-1,CASTFPGNDYGYTF
TRBJ1-1,TRBV30,CAWSPGRVNTEAFF
TRBJ2-2,TRBV12-5,CASGPGEGTGELFF
TRBJ2-1,TRBV9,CASSPSGSMAEQFF
TRBJ2-1,TRBV10-3,CAISPGGDLYNEQFF
TRBJ2-1,TRBV11-3,CASSYGTGFNEQFF
TRBJ2-2,TRBV19,CASSILAANTGELFF
TRBJ1-3,TRBV14,CASSRAGVNSGNTIYF
TRBJ2-1,TRBV7-9,CASSYSGTRPGNEQFF
TRBJ2-5,TRBV7-2,CASSFGLGETQYF
TRBJ1-1,TRBV6-1,CASNTKGRGNTEAFF
TRBJ2-3,TRBV14,CASSQQTDRPTTDTQYF
TRBJ2-1,TRBV5-6,CASSLTSYNEQFF
TRBJ2-7,TRBV5-1,CASRAGTGAYEQYF
TRBJ2-7,TRBV7-9,CASSLAGVREQYF